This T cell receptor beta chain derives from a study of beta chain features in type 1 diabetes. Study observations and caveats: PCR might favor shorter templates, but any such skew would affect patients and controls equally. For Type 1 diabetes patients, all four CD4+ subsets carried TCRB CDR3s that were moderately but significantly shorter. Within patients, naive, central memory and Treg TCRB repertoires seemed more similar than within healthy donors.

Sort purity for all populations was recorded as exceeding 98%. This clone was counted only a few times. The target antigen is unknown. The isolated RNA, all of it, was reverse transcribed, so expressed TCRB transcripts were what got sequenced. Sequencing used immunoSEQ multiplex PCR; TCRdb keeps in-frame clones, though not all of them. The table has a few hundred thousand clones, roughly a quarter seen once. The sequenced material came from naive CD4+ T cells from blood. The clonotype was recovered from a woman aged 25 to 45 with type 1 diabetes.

The CDR3 nucleotides read TGTGCCAGCAGTGAGACACGGCAAGAGACCCAGTACTTC. This sequence encodes CASSETRQETQYF. The J gene is TRBJ2-5, the V gene TRBV2; D uncertain. The CDR3 spans 13 residues. V shed 3 bases and J shed 2 bases, with 7 bases lying between them. Germline CDR1 SNHLY, CDR2 FYNNEI.